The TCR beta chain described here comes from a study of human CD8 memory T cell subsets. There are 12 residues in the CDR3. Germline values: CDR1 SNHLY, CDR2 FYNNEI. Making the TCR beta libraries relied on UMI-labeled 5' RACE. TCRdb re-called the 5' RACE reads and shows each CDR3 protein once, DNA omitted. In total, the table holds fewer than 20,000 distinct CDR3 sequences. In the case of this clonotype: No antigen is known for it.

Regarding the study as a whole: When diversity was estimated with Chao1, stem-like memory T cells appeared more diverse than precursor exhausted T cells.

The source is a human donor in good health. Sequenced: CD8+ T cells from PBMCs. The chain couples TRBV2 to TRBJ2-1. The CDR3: CASSETTEQQFF.